Listed here are 17 T cell receptor beta chains from one sample, sequenced in a study of human T cells and chemical hapten exposure. Total RNA came from unfractionated whole blood. Each CDR3 protein gets one entry after TCRdb re-called the 5' RACE reads with MiXCR. The sample contains 70,000 to 85,000 distinct CDR3 sequences, about a sixth of which appear only once. The receptors here all came from a female donor in good health.

The chain is built from TRBV7-2 and TRBJ1-4, with a weak D call TRBD1 (5 bases). Germline-derived CDR1 and CDR2 are SGHTA and FQGNSA. The CDR3 runs 16 residues. The V end lost 6 bases, the J end lost 0 bases, and 14 bases lay between the germline ends. CDR3 in amino acids: CASRGAGTSTNEKLFF. CDR3 sequence (DNA): TGTGCCAGCAGAGGGGCAGGGACGTCAACTAATGAAAAACTGTTTTTT.

This clonotype was recorded many times. This chain uses TRBV9 with TRBJ2-3; D not certain. The CDR3 runs 15 residues. V was shortened by 0 bases and J by 6 bases, with 14 bases between the two germline ends. Germline V gene lookup returns CDR1 SGDLS and CDR2 YYNGEE. This CDR3 reads CASSVVGWPGDTQYF. In nucleotides, the CDR3 is TGTGCCAGCAGCGTAGTGGGGTGGCCCGGGGATACGCAGTATTTT.

This clonotype was observed a handful of times. The chain recombines TRBV9 with TRBJ2-1; 13 nucleotides line up with TRBD2. V trimming: 2 bases; J trimming: 6 bases; junction bases outside the gene matches: 8. CDR1 is SGDLS, CDR2 YYNGEE, per germline. The CDR3 extends over 17 amino acids. CDR3 DNA: TGTGCCAGCAGCGTCTCAACCGGGACTAGCGGGGTCAATGAGCAGTTCTTC. This codes for CASSVSTGTSGVNEQFF.

The V and J genes are TRBV7-9 and TRBJ2-6; 10 bases map to TRBD2. This CDR3 is built from 18 residues. Germline loops: CDR1 SEHNR, CDR2 FQNEAQ (reference sequence). J was trimmed by 2 bases and V by 5 bases; bases with no gene match: 9. CDR3 residues: CASSPTSGTSPGANVLTF. Here the CDR3 DNA reads TGTGCCAGCAGCCCCACTAGCGGGACTAGCCCTGGGGCCAACGTCCTGACTTTC.

The J gene is TRBJ2-6, the V gene TRBV24-1; D perhaps matches TRBD2 (5 bases). Germline V gene sequence: CDR1 KGHDR, CDR2 SFDVKD. V was shortened by 6 bases and J by 3 bases, with 5 bases between the two germline ends. This CDR3 comprises 13 residues. The CDR3 DNA is TGTGCCACCAGTCGGGGTGGGGCCAACGTCCTGACTTTC. Residues: CATSRGGANVLTF.

In DNA, the CDR3 is TGCGCCAGCAGCTTGGTCCCGGGCGTAAATCAGCCCCAGCATTTT. Translated: CASSLVPGVNQPQHF. V gene TRBV5-1 combines with J gene TRBJ1-5; no firm D call. The CDR3 extends over 15 amino acids. V was trimmed by 0 bases and J by 4 bases, leaving 11 bases between them. Germline V gene data show CDR1 as SGHRS and CDR2 as YFSETQ.

This clonotype was seen at least ten times. The rearrangement links TRBV7-9 to TRBJ1-2, with 10 bases aligning to TRBD1. The CDR3 is 16 residues long. Trimming removed 3 bases from V and 3 bases from J; junction bases left unmatched: 7. Germline lookup yields CDR1 SEHNR and CDR2 FQNEAQ (reference sequence). The CDR3 spells CASSLVPGTGDYGYTF. The CDR3 DNA reads TGTGCCAGCAGCTTGGTTCCCGGGACAGGGGACTATGGCTACACCTTC.

The table lists this clonotype with a few counts. The chain employs TRBV2 and TRBJ1-1; D is uncertain. Between the trimmed V and J ends, which lost 5 bases and 4 bases, there was a span of 17 bases. In germline, CDR1 is SNHLY, CDR2 FYNNEI. The CDR3 has 15 amino acids. CDR3 loop: CASSLTPQVGTEAFF. The CDR3 nucleotides are TGTGCCAGCAGTCTCACACCCCAGGTAGGCACTGAAGCTTTCTTT.

This clonotype appeared a few times. The V call is TRBV3-1, the J call TRBJ1-6; the match to TRBD1 covers 11 bases. CDR1 is LGHDT and CDR2 is YNNKEL in the germline V gene (reference sequence). The CDR3 covers 15 residues. V shed 5 bases, J shed 9 bases, and the junction held 6 bases outside the gene matches. CDR3 DNA: TGTGCCAGCAGCGGCCGGACAGGGGGCGGTTCACCCCTCCACTTT. Encoded protein: CASSGRTGGGSPLHF.

The chain is built from TRBV3-1 and TRBJ2-3; the D gene is possibly TRBD2 (6 bases). The CDR3 spans 14 residues. V dropped 1 base and J dropped 2 bases, with 7 bases sitting between them. The germline V gene has CDR1 LGHDT and CDR2 YNNKEL (reference sequence). The CDR3 DNA reads as TGTGCCAGCAGCCAAGGCGGGAACACAGATACGCAGTATTTT. It yields the protein CASSQGGNTDTQYF.

This rearrangement joins TRBV11-3 to TRBJ1-1, with D maybe TRBD1 (5 bases). V lost 6 bases and J 3 bases, leaving 20 bases between the germline ends. There are 16 residues in the CDR3. CDR1 is SGHNT and CDR2 is YENEEA in the germline V gene. CDR3 region: CASRPDRNGLDTEAFF. CDR3 DNA sequence: TGTGCCAGCAGGCCTGACAGAAATGGGCTCGACACTGAAGCTTTCTTT.

The chain recombines TRBV2 with TRBJ2-1; no clear D gene. The germline gives CDR1 SNHLY, CDR2 FYNNEI. The CDR3 runs to 13 residues. With 5 bases removed from V and 4 bases from J, the gap between germline ends came to 9 bases. CDR3 DNA sequence: TGTGCCAGCAGTAGGTACAGTTACAATGAGCAGTTCTTC. Its protein is CASSRYSYNEQFF.

This clonotype came up a few times. The gene calls are TRBV28 and TRBJ2-7; TRBD1 might be the D (6 bases). The CDR3 extends over 13 amino acids. Germline V CDR1 and CDR2: MDHEN, SYDVKM. Between the trimmed V and J ends, which lost 6 bases and 7 bases, there was a span of 16 bases. CDR3 sequence: CASRRPRGGEQYF. In DNA, the CDR3 is TGTGCCAGCAGGCGCCCCAGGGGTGGAGAGCAGTACTTC.

This rearrangement joins TRBV28 to TRBJ1-3; a weak D match, TRBD1 (5 bases). V was clipped by 11 bases and J by 2 bases, with 16 bases between them. The CDR3 runs 14 residues. The germline V gene has CDR1 MDHEN and CDR2 SYDVKM. The CDR3: CAGTGGVAGNTIYF. For the CDR3, the DNA is TGTGCCGGGACTGGGGGGGTTGCTGGAAACACCATATATTTT.

In DNA form, the CDR3 reads TGTGCCAGCAGCTACGGTGGGATTTATAGCAATCAGCCCCAGCATTTT. Its protein product is CASSYGGIYSNQPQHF. This chain connects TRBV5-6 to TRBJ1-5; D is ambiguous. The V end was cut by 3 bases, the J end by 0 bases, with 13 bases between. Germline CDR1 SGHDT, CDR2 YYEEEE. The CDR3 totals 16 residues.

The CDR3 protein is CASSFGVVSTTNEKLFF. CDR3 coding DNA: TGTGCCAGCAGCTTCGGGGTCGTGTCAACAACTAATGAAAAACTGTTTTTT. This chain connects TRBV7-9 to TRBJ1-4; D is unresolved. This CDR3 has 17 residues. Per germline, CDR1 SEHNR and CDR2 FQNEAQ (reference sequence). V was clipped by 3 bases and J by 0 bases, with 14 bases between them.

This clonotype was found a few times. V and J are TRBV28 and TRBJ2-7; D is perhaps TRBD2 (6 bases). The CDR3 sequence is 13 residues long. CDR1 and CDR2 from the germline V gene are MDHEN and SYDVKM. Trimming pared 5 bases from V and 5 bases from J, leaving 13 bases between. The CDR3 region is CASSAGSTHEQYF. DNA of the CDR3: TGTGCCAGCAGTGCGGGGTCGACTCACGAGCAGTACTTC.